A single T cell receptor (beta chain) is shown here with its context. Its antigen is undetermined. This clone may be a read error of a much larger clone one base away. CDR1 is LGHNA, CDR2 YNFKEQ, per germline. Trimming removed 5 bases from V and 4 bases from J, with 8 bases in between. The CDR3 runs to 12 residues. TCRdb recomputed calls from the RT-PCR reads with MiXCR, one row per CDR3 protein. The data show hundreds of thousands of distinct CDR3 sequences, with about 7.6% seen just once and under 15% held by the top ten. The source of the sample is a study of response to subunit inactivated influenza vaccine. Study results and caveats: After each seasonal influenza vaccination, few new T cells are recruited, the authors suggested.

The chain has TRBV4-2 and TRBJ1-2, with D possibly being TRBD1 (5 bases). The sequenced sample was PBMCs from blood, obtained less than 30 months after vaccination. The origin of this receptor is a man between 50 and 69 years old who received an inactivated influenza vaccine. CDR3 sequence reads: CASSWDLYGYTF. The CDR3 DNA sequence: TGTGCCAGCAGCTGGGACCTCTATGGCTACACCTTC.